This is a list of T cell receptor beta chains from one sample in a study of blood T cell repertoires in COVID-19. Produced via immunoSEQ multiplex PCR; TCRdb's table is partial and in-frame only. This sample yields about 110,000 clones, of which around three quarters are seen a single time; approximately 4.2% belongs to the top ten. Sequencing used peripheral blood. These receptors came from a human donor in a cohort sampled during active or convalescent COVID-19. CDR3s include the opening cysteine and the closing phenylalanine or tryptophan. D genes are given only for firm matches. Expanded clones get a size class; other rows say once, few or many, or leave the size out.

d_gene	j_gene	v_gene	abundance	CDR3nt	CDR3aa
NA	TRBJ2-7	TRBV7-9	NA	TGTGCCAGCAGCTTAGCGGTTCCAGGGTCCTACGAGCAGTACTTC	CASSLAVPGSYEQYF
TRBD1	TRBJ2-1	TRBV28	few	TGTGCCAGCAGCTGGGACAGGGGCACCTACAATGAGCAGTTCTTC	CASSWDRGTYNEQFF
TRBD2	TRBJ2-2	TRBV6-1	NA	TGTGCCCATCGGTCGGGGGGTTACACCGGGGAGCTGTTTTTT	CAHRSGGYTGELFF
NA	TRBJ1-2	TRBV29-1	once	TGCAGCGTTGAAGGGCAGGGGTGGTTCGGCTACACCTTC	CSVEGQGWFGYTF
TRBD2	TRBJ2-1	TRBV29-1	NA	TGCAGCGTGAGGCCGTTTAGGCTAGCGGGCGGGTATGAGCAGTTCTTC	CSVRPFRLAGGYEQFF
NA	TRBJ2-7	TRBV15	many	TGTGCCACCAGCAGGGGCAGGTCCGCCCACGAGCAGTACTTC	CATSRGRSAHEQYF
NA	TRBJ1-5	TRBV7-2	NA	TGTGCCAGCAGCTTAGTCCCACAGTCTAGCAATCAGCCCCAGCATTTT	CASSLVPQSSNQPQHF
TRBD1	TRBJ2-7	TRBV6-6	NA	TGTGCCAGCAGTTACTCTGAGGGGGCCCGGGGAGAGCAGTACTTC	CASSYSEGARGEQYF
NA	TRBJ1-1	TRBV18	NA	TGTGCCAGCTCACCGGGCTTGAACACTGAAGCTTTCTTT	CASSPGLNTEAFF
NA	TRBJ2-7	TRBV6-5	NA	TGTGCCAGCAGTTTCTCCAGGGTGGGTCGGGAGCAGTACTTC	CASSFSRVGREQYF
NA	TRBJ2-7	TRBV28	NA	TGTGCCAGCAGTTTAGAACGGATGAGGGATGGTAGAGACTTC	CASSLERMRDGRDF
TRBD1	TRBJ1-5	TRBV6-5	NA	TGTGCCAGCAGCGTGGACAGGGCAATGAATCAGCCCCAGCATTTT	CASSVDRAMNQPQHF
TRBD1	TRBJ2-5	TRBV2	NA	TGTGCCAGCACTAACTACGGACAGGGGGGGACCCAGTACTTC	CASTNYGQGGTQYF
TRBD1	TRBJ1-2	TRBV3-1/TRBV3-2	NA	TGTGCCAGCAGCCTCGACAGGGTAAACTATGGCTACACCTTC	CASSLDRVNYGYTF
NA	TRBJ1-1	TRBV5-1	once	TGCGCCAGCAGCTTAACACAGGGAACTGAAGCTTTCTTT	CASSLTQGTEAFF
TRBD2	TRBJ2-5	TRBV2	NA	TGTGCCAGCAGCCGGGGGGCGGGAGGAGGAGAGACCCAGTACTTC	CASSRGAGGGETQYF
NA	TRBJ2-1	TRBV5-1	NA	TGCGCCAGCAGTCACACCTTATACGAGGCCTACAATGAGCAGTTCTTC	CASSHTLYEAYNEQFF
NA	TRBJ2-5	TRBV2	NA	TGTGCCAGCAGTCGAAGGGGGAACCAAGAGACCCAGTACTTC	CASSRRGNQETQYF
NA	TRBJ2-5	TRBV3-1/TRBV3-2	few	TGTGCCAGCAGCCAAGGAGTCTGGGTAACAGCCCAAGAGACCCAGTACTTC	CASSQGVWVTAQETQYF
TRBD1	TRBJ1-4	TRBV5-1	NA	TGCGCCAGCAGCTTCCAGGGGGCGTCTAATGAAAAACTGTTTTTT	CASSFQGASNEKLFF
TRBD1	TRBJ1-2	TRBV5-1	NA	TGCGCCAGCAGCTCAACAGGGGAATATGGCTACACCTTC	CASSSTGEYGYTF
NA	TRBJ1-5	TRBV27	once	TGTGCCAGCAGTTTCGGGGTAGGCAATCAGCCCCAGCATTTT	CASSFGVGNQPQHF
TRBD2	TRBJ2-1	TRBV7-2	NA	TGTGCCAGCAGCATCGGGACTAGCGGGACCTATGAGCAGTTCTTC	CASSIGTSGTYEQFF
NA	TRBJ2-7	TRBV7-7	NA	TGTGCTAGCAGCGCAGGTGCCGGCTACGAGCAGTACTTC	CASSAGAGYEQYF
TRBD1	TRBJ1-1	TRBV4-1	few	TGCGCCAGCAGCCGCGGGGTGACAGGGCTTATGAACACTGAAGCTTTCTTT	CASSRGVTGLMNTEAFF
NA	TRBJ2-7	TRBV7-9	NA	TGTGCCAGCAGCTTAGGAGGATTGGGCGAGCAGTACTTC	CASSLGGLGEQYF
TRBD2	TRBJ2-2	TRBV7-8	NA	TGTGCCAGCAGCCGTGCGACTAGCGGGAACACCGGGGAGCTGTTTTTT	CASSRATSGNTGELFF
NA	TRBJ2-7	TRBV7-2	NA	TGTGCCAGCAGCCCTTCCCAGGCCTCCTACGAGCAGTACTTC	CASSPSQASYEQYF
TRBD1	TRBJ1-4	TRBV5-5	NA	TGTGCCAGCAGCTTCCTAGGGGGCACTGAAAAACTGTTTTTT	CASSFLGGTEKLFF
NA	TRBJ1-3	TRBV19	NA	TGTGCCAGTAGCGAACGGGGCTCTGGAAACACCATATATTTT	CASSERGSGNTIYF
NA	TRBJ2-7	TRBV11-3	few	TGTGCCAGCAGCTTAGAAGGCGGCTACGAGCAGTACTTC	CASSLEGGYEQYF
NA	TRBJ2-5	TRBV9	NA	TGTGCCAGCAGCGTGCCACCCTCGGGGGAGACCCAGTACTTC	CASSVPPSGETQYF
TRBD2	TRBJ2-1	TRBV11-3	NA	TGTGCCAGCAGCTTAGATAGCGGGAGGAGAGGCAATGAGCAGTTCTTC	CASSLDSGRRGNEQFF
TRBD1	TRBJ1-6	TRBV5-1	NA	TGCGCCAGCAGCTTGGAGGGACAGGGAAATTCACCCCTCCACTTT	CASSLEGQGNSPLHF
NA	TRBJ2-7	TRBV14	few	TGTGCCAGCAGCCACGGGACAGAGCAGTACTTC	CASSHGTEQYF
TRBD1	TRBJ1-1	TRBV11-2	once	TGTGCCAGCACCCTACAGGGGGCGTCCACTGAAGCTTTCTTT	CASTLQGASTEAFF
NA	TRBJ1-1	TRBV24-1	once	TGTGCCACCAGTGATCCACCCCACGGGGAGTGGTCTGAAGCTTTCTTT	CATSDPPHGEWSEAFF
NA	TRBJ2-7	TRBV5-1	few	TGCGCCAGCAGCCTTGGAGGGAATGTAAACAGCTACGAGCAGTACTTC	CASSLGGNVNSYEQYF
TRBD1	TRBJ1-3	TRBV5-4	few	TGTGCCAGCAGCTTGTTTCAGGGGGAAGGTGGAAACACCATATATTTT	CASSLFQGEGGNTIYF
TRBD2	TRBJ2-1	TRBV6-4	NA	TGTGCCAGCAAGGGGGCTAGCGGGACGGGGTCGGGTGAGCAGTTCTTC	CASKGASGTGSGEQFF
NA	TRBJ2-5	TRBV7-2	NA	TGTGCCAGCAGCTGGGCAGGGAGGGAGACCCAGTACTTC	CASSWAGRETQYF
NA	TRBJ2-7	TRBV28	NA	TGTGCCAGCAGTTTATACCCCCAGGGGATTAGGGCCGAGCAGTACTTC	CASSLYPQGIRAEQYF
TRBD2	TRBJ2-3	TRBV7-2	NA	TGTGCCAGCAGCCCCTTGGGGACTAGCTTGTCAGATACGCAGTATTTT	CASSPLGTSLSDTQYF
TRBD2	TRBJ2-3	TRBV2	once	TGTGCCAGCAGCCCTCCGGGACTAGCGGAGAGCACAGATACGCAGTATTTT	CASSPPGLAESTDTQYF
TRBD2	TRBJ2-7	TRBV7-8	NA	TGTGCCAGCAGCTCCGGACTAGCGGGAGCCTACGAGCAGTACTTC	CASSSGLAGAYEQYF
TRBD1	TRBJ1-5	TRBV19	NA	TGTGCCAGTACTACGACAGGGGGCAATCAGCCCCAGCATTTT	CASTTTGGNQPQHF
NA	TRBJ2-7	TRBV18	few	TGTGCCAGCTCATTCGGTTTATGGGAGCAGTACTTC	CASSFGLWEQYF
TRBD1	TRBJ1-3	TRBV28	NA	TGTGCCAGCAGTTTATGGGGACAGTTCTCTGGAAACACCATATATTTT	CASSLWGQFSGNTIYF
TRBD2	TRBJ2-3	TRBV27	NA	TGTGCCAGCAGTCCTCGACTAGCGGGAAGCACAGATACGCAGTATTTT	CASSPRLAGSTDTQYF
NA	TRBJ2-7	TRBV3-1/TRBV3-2	NA	TGTGCCAGCAGCCAAGCTTGGCCCGGGTCCTACGAGCAGTACTTC	CASSQAWPGSYEQYF
TRBD1	TRBJ2-5	TRBV24-1	NA	TGTGCCACCAGTGACCCTCGACAGGGTCAAAGGGAGACCCAGTACTTC	CATSDPRQGQRETQYF